The present T cell receptor (beta chain) was sequenced within a study of T cell clones after liver transplantation. Findings and caveats of the study: In two subjects, few donor cells limited the measurable donor-reactive repertoire.

Per the germline V gene, CDR1 is MNHNS and CDR2 is SASEGT. CDR3 length equals 11 residues. V was pared by 8 bases and J by 2 bases, with 7 bases between. Concerning this clone: The antigen is not known.

Clones were sequenced by immunoSEQ multiplex PCR, and TCRdb holds only the in-frame ones, with some missing. In the table there are 65,000 to 80,000 clones, roughly 80% of which are singletons. Source: CD4+ T cells from blood, taken at the 22-month timepoint. The rearrangement links TRBV6-1 to TRBJ2-7; D is unresolved. The sequence came from a human patient who received a liver transplant. Some T cells may possibly be graft donor cells. CDR3 nucleotide sequence: TGTGCCAGCTCAGGAGCCTACGAGCAGTACTTC. This codes for CASSGAYEQYF.